The 22 T cell receptor beta chains listed next were all sequenced from one sample in a study of cytomegalovirus exposure and HLA in healthy donors. 60 Vbeta and 13 Jbeta primers were used in PCR. Libraries were prepared by immunoSEQ multiplex PCR; TCRdb keeps only in-frame clonotypes and omits some of them. The data contain 130,000 to 150,000 clones, 72% of them singletons. What was sequenced was PBMCs. All receptors come from a middle-aged man in good health and CMV-seronegative.

The rearrangement joins TRBV11-2 to TRBJ2-1, with TRBD2 matching over 8 bases. CDR3 length equals 18 residues. Germline V CDR1 and CDR2: SGHAT, FQNNGV. Trimming removed 2 bases from V and 8 bases from J; junction bases left unmatched: 17. The CDR3 DNA reads as TGTGCCAGCAGCTTAACCCCTTCTCTTGGCGGGGGGAGGGATGAGCAGTTCTTC. Translated: CASSLTPSLGGGRDEQFF.

CDR3 nucleotide sequence: TGTGCCAGCAGAGTCGGACAGGGTGGCTACACCTTC. Translated: CASRVGQGGYTF. The rearrangement joins TRBV2 to TRBJ1-2, with 8 bases identical to TRBD1. Germline V CDR1 and CDR2: SNHLY, FYNNEI. Losses at the gene ends were 6 bases for V and 7 bases for J; bases not matched to a gene: 4. CDR3 size: 12 residues.

With respect to this clone: Other DNA sequences in the sample encode the same CDR3. The rearrangement links TRBV18 to TRBJ2-7, with D uncertain. The V and J ends lost 3 bases and 3 bases respectively, with 9 bases between them. Germline CDR1 and CDR2: KGHSH and LQKENI. This CDR3 is built from 13 residues. The CDR3, as DNA: TGTGCCAGCTCACCTCCGACGGGCTACGAGCAGTACTTC. Its translation: CASSPPTGYEQYF.

CDR3: CASSVRDLAADEQFF. Here the CDR3 DNA reads TGTGCCAGCAGCGTACGGGATTTGGCCGCAGATGAGCAGTTCTTC. J is TRBJ2-1 and V is TRBV7-9; D is possibly TRBD2 (5 bases). CDR3 length equals 15 residues. V was clipped by 5 bases and J by 8 bases, with 19 bases between them. CDR1 SEHNR and CDR2 FQNEAQ come from the germline V gene (reference sequence). The variable domain in full, completed from reference TRBV7-9 and TRBJ2-1, reads DTGVSQNPRHKITKRGQNVTFRCDPISEHNRLYWYRQTLGQGPEFLTYFQNEAQLEKSRLLSDRFSAERPKGSFSTLEIQRTEQGDSAMYLCASSVRDLAADEQFFGPGTRLTVL.

On this clone itself: Sequence at one end of the junction differs from germline and may be a read error. In DNA, the CDR3 is TGTGCCAGCAGGATGGGGGGTTACAATCAGCCCCAGAATTTT. It encodes CASRMGGYNQPQNF. The chain combines TRBV6-1 with TRBJ1-5; a possible D gene is TRBD1 (5 bases). CDR3 length: 14 amino acids. The germline gives CDR1 MNHNS, CDR2 SASEGT.

This chain joins TRBV29-1 and TRBJ2-3; TRBD2 might be the D (6 bases). Germline CDR1 is SQVTM and CDR2 is ANQGSEA. V was cut by 4 bases and J by 0 bases, with 14 bases left in between. This CDR3 has 15 residues. CDR3 sequence (DNA): TGCAGCGTTGCTTTGACTAGGCCAAGCACAGATACGCAGTATTTT. It codes for CSVALTRPSTDTQYF.

The J gene is TRBJ2-1, the V gene TRBV6-5, with 9 bases identical to TRBD1. Looked up from germline, CDR1 is MNHEY and CDR2 is SVGAGI. Trimming at V came to 4 bases and at J to 5 bases, leaving 6 bases not matched to a gene. There are 15 residues in the CDR3. The CDR3 loop is CASSSLGQGNNEQFF. The CDR3 DNA follows: TGTGCCAGCAGTTCCTTGGGACAGGGTAACAATGAGCAGTTCTTC.

CDR3 nucleotide sequence: TGTGCCAGCAGCTGGCGTGGAGCGAACACCGGGGAGCTGTTTTTT. Translation: CASSWRGANTGELFF. The V and J genes are TRBV7-9 and TRBJ2-2; D uncertain. The CDR3 has 15 residues. Per germline, CDR1 SEHNR and CDR2 FQNEAQ (reference sequence). The V and J ends lost 4 bases and 0 bases respectively, with 9 bases between them.

The rearrangement links TRBV7-9 to TRBJ2-7, with D hard to call. The CDR3 is 14 residues long. Per the germline V gene, CDR1 is SEHNR and CDR2 is FQNEAQ (reference sequence). V dropped 1 base and J dropped 0 bases, with 7 bases sitting between them. The DNA for the CDR3 is TGTGCCAGCAGCTTAGTCCAATCCTCCTACGAGCAGTACTTC. Protein product: CASSLVQSSYEQYF.

The chain joins TRBV7-8 to TRBJ2-3, with TRBD1 as a possible D gene (6 bases). CDR1 and CDR2 (germline): SGHVS, FQNEAQ. The CDR3 has 15 amino acids. Trimming pared 0 bases from V and 8 bases from J, leaving 15 bases between. The CDR3 nucleotides are TGTGCCAGCAGCTTAGCCCTTAGGACAGCTGGTACGCAGTATTTT. It encodes CASSLALRTAGTQYF.

This clone has a handful of counts. The chain combines TRBV6-4 with TRBJ2-3; D remains ambiguous. Germline V CDR1 and CDR2: MRHNA, SNTAGT. The V and J ends lost 4 bases and 1 base respectively, with 9 bases between them. CDR3 size: 14 residues. The CDR3 reads CASSGLLGTDTQYF. The CDR3 DNA reads TGTGCCAGCAGTGGACTTCTAGGCACAGATACGCAGTATTTT.

The V gene is TRBV29-1, the J gene TRBJ2-5; the D gene is possibly TRBD1 (6 bases). There are 14 residues in the CDR3. V dropped 6 bases and J dropped 4 bases, with 18 bases sitting between them. Germline V gene data show CDR1 as SQVTM and CDR2 as ANQGSEA. CDR3 sequence: CSVGDTGLGETQYF. In DNA form, the CDR3 reads TGCAGCGTGGGGGATACAGGGCTCGGAGAGACCCAGTACTTC.

The rearrangement joins TRBV4-1 to TRBJ1-5; D remains ambiguous. The CDR3 covers 16 residues. Trimming left V 1 base short and J 3 bases short, with 13 bases between. Per the germline V gene, CDR1 is MGHRA and CDR2 is YSYEKL. CDR3 in DNA: TGCGCCAGCAGCCAAGGGTACGGTGCATACAATCAGCCCCAGCATTTT. It yields the protein CASSQGYGAYNQPQHF.

This sequence joins TRBV5-8 and TRBJ1-6; 8 bases match TRBD1. Germline trimming cut 0 bases from V and 7 bases from J; bases unmatched to any gene: 15. The CDR3 has 19 amino acids. From germline, CDR1 is SGHTS and CDR2 YDEGEE. CDR3 loop: CASSLGLRTGGRWNSPLHF. The CDR3 bases are TGTGCCAGCAGCTTGGGGCTCAGAACAGGGGGTAGATGGAATTCACCCCTCCACTTT.

The V and J genes are TRBV14 and TRBJ1-2; D might be TRBD1 (6 bases). The CDR3 consists of 12 residues. Germline V lookup: CDR1 SGHDN, CDR2 FVKESK. Trimming left V 5 bases short and J 5 bases short, with 9 bases between. CDR3 protein: CASSSRGYGYTF. In nucleotides, the CDR3 is TGTGCCAGCAGCTCGAGGGGGTATGGCTACACCTTC. Looking up the rest from reference TRBV14 and TRBJ1-2 gives the full variable domain: EAGVTQFPSHSVIEKGQTVTLRCDPISGHDNLYWYRRVMGKEIKFLLHFVKESKQDESGMPNNRFLAERTGGTYSTLKVQPAELEDSGVYFCASSSRGYGYTFGSGTRLTVV.

The chain uses TRBV11-2 and TRBJ2-7, with TRBD1 matching over 7 bases. Germline V gene sequence: CDR1 SGHAT, CDR2 FQNNGV. The CDR3 consists of 16 residues. Germline trimming cut 1 base from V and 3 bases from J; bases unmatched to any gene: 9. The CDR3 DNA is TGTGCCAGCAGCTTAGTCGACAGGGAAATTAACTACGAGCAGTACTTC. Residues: CASSLVDREINYEQYF.

The chain is built from TRBV19 and TRBJ1-6; D not resolved. In germline, CDR1 is LNHDA, CDR2 SQIVND (reference sequence). The length of the CDR3 is 16 residues. Trimming took off 3 bases at V and 0 bases at J, with 9 bases between the two ends. The CDR3 protein is CASSMVEGSYNSPLHF. CDR3 sequence (DNA): TGTGCCAGTAGTATGGTTGAGGGCTCCTATAATTCACCCCTCCACTTT.

The V and J genes are TRBV5-1 and TRBJ1-3, with D perhaps TRBD1 (5 bases). CDR1 SGHRS and CDR2 YFSETQ come from the germline V gene. This CDR3 spans 14 amino acids. V lost 5 bases and J lost 0, with 9 bases in between. The CDR3 DNA reads TGCGCCAGCAGGGTACAGGACTCTGGAAACACCATATATTTT. Its translation is CASRVQDSGNTIYF.

The chain combines TRBV7-6 with TRBJ2-7, with D possibly matching TRBD1 (6 bases). The CDR3 runs 16 residues. The V and J ends lost 5 bases and 0 bases respectively, with 17 bases between them. Per the germline V gene, CDR1 is SGHVS and CDR2 is FNYEAQ. The chain's CDR3 is CASSPWTEKSSYEQYF. The CDR3 coding sequence is TGTGCCAGCAGCCCTTGGACAGAGAAGAGCTCCTACGAGCAGTACTTC.

The CDR3 bases are TGTGCCAGCAGCTTAGACAGGGGGTTCGACGAGCAGTACTTC. Its protein is CASSLDRGFDEQYF. V gene TRBV11-2 combines with J gene TRBJ2-7, with 7 bases lining up with TRBD1. Per germline, CDR1 SGHAT and CDR2 FQNNGV. CDR3 length: 14 residues. V gave up 0 bases and J gave up 5 bases; unmatched junction bases: 4.

This clone was seen a single time. This chain uses TRBV30 with TRBJ2-1; the D is unclear. V lost 3 bases and J 7 bases, leaving 10 bases between the germline ends. Germline V gene sequence: CDR1 GTSNPN, CDR2 SVGIG (reference sequence). The CDR3 has 12 amino acids. CDR3 bases: TGTGCCTGGAGGGTTAGCTGGAATGAGCAGTTCTTC. Protein sequence: CAWRVSWNEQFF.

The chain employs TRBV5-1 and TRBJ1-1; TRBD1 is a possible D gene (6 bases). V was clipped by 5 bases and J by 7 bases, with 24 bases between them. The CDR3 extends over 16 amino acids. Germline V CDR1 and CDR2: SGHRS, YFSETQ. The chain's CDR3 is CASREHAATGRDEAFF. The DNA of the CDR3 is TGCGCCAGCAGAGAACACGCGGCAACAGGGAGAGATGAAGCTTTCTTT.